A selection of T cell receptor beta chains follows, all from one sample in a study of blood T cell repertoires in COVID-19. Assay: immunoSEQ multiplex PCR; the TCRdb copy retains only in-frame clones and omits some. This sample yields approximately 110,000 clones, of which about 74% are seen a single time; about 5.5% belongs to the top ten. Sequenced input: peripheral blood. These receptors were collected from a man aged 80 or over with COVID-19, enrolled during active disease. Both conserved end residues are part of each CDR3. The order of the fields is clone size, D gene, J gene, V gene, CDR3 DNA, CDR3 protein. The D gene is left open where the match is weak. Clone size is not always given. Where it is, it says once, few, many or a class for expanded clones.

size: many
D: .
J: TRBJ1-6
V: TRBV28
DNA: TGTGCCAGCAGTTTAACGCAGGTCTCTTCACCCCTCCACTTT
CDR3: CASSLTQVSSPLHF

size: .
D: TRBD2
J: TRBJ2-3
V: TRBV7-3
DNA: TGTGCCAGCAGCCTAGCGGGAGATGGAGATACGCAGTATTTT
CDR3: CASSLAGDGDTQYF

size: .
D: TRBD1
J: TRBJ1-1
V: TRBV7-7
DNA: TGTGCTAGCAGCTTTGACAGGGACACTGAAGCTTTCTTT
CDR3: CASSFDRDTEAFF

size: .
D: TRBD1
J: TRBJ1-2
V: TRBV28
DNA: TGTGCCAGCAGTTTGAGGGACAGGGGAACTGGCTACACCTTC
CDR3: CASSLRDRGTGYTF

size: few
D: TRBD1
J: TRBJ1-6
V: TRBV2
DNA: TGTGCCAGCACTATAACGACAGGGGAAGGTTCACCCCTCCACTTT
CDR3: CASTITTGEGSPLHF

size: .
D: .
J: TRBJ2-7
V: TRBV2
DNA: TGTGCCAGCAGTGAAAGCGGAAGCACCTACGAGCAGTACTTC
CDR3: CASSESGSTYEQYF

size: .
D: .
J: TRBJ1-4
V: TRBV5-1
DNA: TGCGCCAGCAGCGTCTATGACAGGGAAAAACTGTTTTTT
CDR3: CASSVYDREKLFF

size: .
D: TRBD1
J: TRBJ1-4
V: TRBV30
DNA: TGTGCCTGGGGCCTCGGTGGACAGGGAAGTGACAAACTGTTTTTT
CDR3: CAWGLGGQGSDKLFF

size: few
D: TRBD1
J: TRBJ2-7
V: TRBV5-5
DNA: TGTGCCAGCAGCTTGGAGGGGGCCGCCTACGAGCAGTACTTC
CDR3: CASSLEGAAYEQYF

size: once
D: TRBD1
J: TRBJ1-5
V: TRBV25-1
DNA: TGTGCCAGCAGTGAAGGGGACAGGGGCAATCAGCCCCAGCATTTT
CDR3: CASSEGDRGNQPQHF

size: .
D: .
J: TRBJ2-7
V: TRBV5-6
DNA: TGTGCCAGCAGCTTGGGGGGAGACTCCTACGAGCAGTACTTC
CDR3: CASSLGGDSYEQYF

size: .
D: .
J: TRBJ1-6
V: TRBV7-2
DNA: TGTGCCAGCAGCCTCGGACAGCAGAGTTATTCACCCCTCCACTTT
CDR3: CASSLGQQSYSPLHF

size: once
D: TRBD2
J: TRBJ2-1
V: TRBV4-1
DNA: TGCGCCAGCAGCCAGTCGTTTGGTGGAGCGGGAGGCGATGAGCAGTTCTTC
CDR3: CASSQSFGGAGGDEQFF